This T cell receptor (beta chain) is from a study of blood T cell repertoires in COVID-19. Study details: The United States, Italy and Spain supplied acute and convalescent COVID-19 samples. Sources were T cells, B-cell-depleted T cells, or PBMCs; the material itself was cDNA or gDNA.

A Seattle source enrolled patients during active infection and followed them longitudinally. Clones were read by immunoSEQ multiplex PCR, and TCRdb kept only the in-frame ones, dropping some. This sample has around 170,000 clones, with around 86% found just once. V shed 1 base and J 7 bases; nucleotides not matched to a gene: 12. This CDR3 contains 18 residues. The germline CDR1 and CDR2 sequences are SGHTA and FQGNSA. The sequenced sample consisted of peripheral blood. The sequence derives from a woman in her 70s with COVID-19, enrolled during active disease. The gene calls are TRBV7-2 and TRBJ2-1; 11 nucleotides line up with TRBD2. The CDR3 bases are TGTGCCAGCAGCTTAGTTCCCAGCCTAGCGGGAGGAAGGAATGAGCAGTTCTTC. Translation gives CASSLVPSLAGGRNEQFF. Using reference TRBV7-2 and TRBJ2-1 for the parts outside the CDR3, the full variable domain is GAGVSQSPSNKVTEKGKDVELRCDPISGHTALYWYRQSLGQGLEFLIYFQGNSAPDKSGLPSDRFSAERTGGSVSTLTIQRTQQEDSAVYLCASSLVPSLAGGRNEQFFGPGTRLTVL.